The T cell receptor beta chain described here comes from a study of cytomegalovirus exposure and HLA in healthy donors. Study observations and caveats: Later on, a genetic analysis was performed. It linked a missense variant in DCLRE1C with V- and J-gene trimming of TCR beta.

CDR1 SGDLS and CDR2 YYNGEE come from the germline V gene. This CDR3 region has 15 residues. Trimming took 6 bases from V and 4 from J, leaving 17 bases between them. Regarding this clone: Its antigen remains unidentified.

PCR was performed using 60 Vbeta and 13 Jbeta primers. Clones were sequenced by immunoSEQ multiplex PCR, and TCRdb holds only the in-frame ones, with some missing. The table shows 95,000 to 150,000 clones, with around 84% occurring only once. Input material: PBMCs. The rearrangement links TRBV9 to TRBJ2-1; D is possibly TRBD1 (6 bases). The clonotype was recovered from a woman in her twenties or thirties in good health and CMV-seropositive. CDR3 protein: CASTAQGFGYNEQFF. DNA of the CDR3: TGTGCCAGCACCGCGCAGGGGTTTGGGTACAATGAGCAGTTCTTC.